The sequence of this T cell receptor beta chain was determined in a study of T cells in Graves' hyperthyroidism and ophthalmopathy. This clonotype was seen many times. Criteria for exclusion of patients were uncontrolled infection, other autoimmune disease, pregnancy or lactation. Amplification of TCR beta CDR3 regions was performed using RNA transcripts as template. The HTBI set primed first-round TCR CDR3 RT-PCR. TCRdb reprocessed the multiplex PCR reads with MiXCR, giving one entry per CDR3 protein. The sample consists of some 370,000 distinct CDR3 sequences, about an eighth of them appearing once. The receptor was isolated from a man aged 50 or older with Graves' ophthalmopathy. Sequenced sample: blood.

CDR3 DNA: TGTGCCAGCTCGTGGGATGAGCAGTTCTTC. Translation: CASSWDEQFF. The chain links TRBV2 to TRBJ2-1; D is uncertain. This CDR3 spans 10 amino acids. Germline loops: CDR1 SNHLY, CDR2 FYNNEI. Trimming cost V 8 bases and J 8 bases, with 7 bases left between them.